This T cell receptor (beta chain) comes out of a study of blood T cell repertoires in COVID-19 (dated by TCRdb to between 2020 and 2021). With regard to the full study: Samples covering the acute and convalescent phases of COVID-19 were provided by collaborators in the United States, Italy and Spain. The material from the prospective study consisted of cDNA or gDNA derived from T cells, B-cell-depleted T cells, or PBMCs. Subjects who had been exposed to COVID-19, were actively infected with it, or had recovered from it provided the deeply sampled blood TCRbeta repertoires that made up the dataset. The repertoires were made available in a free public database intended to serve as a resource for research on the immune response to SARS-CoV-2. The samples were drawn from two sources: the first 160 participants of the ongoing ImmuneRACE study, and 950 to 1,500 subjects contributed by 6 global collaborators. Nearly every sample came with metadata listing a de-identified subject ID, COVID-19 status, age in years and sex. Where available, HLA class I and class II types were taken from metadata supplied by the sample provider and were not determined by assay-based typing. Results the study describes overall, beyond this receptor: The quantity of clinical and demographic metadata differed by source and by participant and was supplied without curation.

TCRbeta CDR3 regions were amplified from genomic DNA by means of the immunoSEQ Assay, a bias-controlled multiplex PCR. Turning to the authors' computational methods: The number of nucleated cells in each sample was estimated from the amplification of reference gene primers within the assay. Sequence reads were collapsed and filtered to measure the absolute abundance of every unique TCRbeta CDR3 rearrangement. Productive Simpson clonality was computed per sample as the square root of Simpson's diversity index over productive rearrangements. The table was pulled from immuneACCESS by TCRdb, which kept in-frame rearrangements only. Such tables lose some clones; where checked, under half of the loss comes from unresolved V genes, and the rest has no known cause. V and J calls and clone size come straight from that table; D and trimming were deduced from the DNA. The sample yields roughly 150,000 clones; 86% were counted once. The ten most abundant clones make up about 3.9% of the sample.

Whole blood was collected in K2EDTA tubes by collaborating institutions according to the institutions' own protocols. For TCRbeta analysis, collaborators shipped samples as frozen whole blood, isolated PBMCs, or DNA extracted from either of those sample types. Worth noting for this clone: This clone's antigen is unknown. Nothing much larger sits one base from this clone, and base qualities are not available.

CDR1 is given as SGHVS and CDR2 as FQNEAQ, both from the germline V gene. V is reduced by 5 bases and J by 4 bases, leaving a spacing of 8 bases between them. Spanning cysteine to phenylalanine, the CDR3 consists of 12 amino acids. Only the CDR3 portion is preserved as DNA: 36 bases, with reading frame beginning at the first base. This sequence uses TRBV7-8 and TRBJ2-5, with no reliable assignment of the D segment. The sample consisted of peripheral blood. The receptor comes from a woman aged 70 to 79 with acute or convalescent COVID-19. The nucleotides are TGTGCCAGCAGCCTGAGAGCAGAGACCCAGTACTTC. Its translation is CASSLRAETQYF.